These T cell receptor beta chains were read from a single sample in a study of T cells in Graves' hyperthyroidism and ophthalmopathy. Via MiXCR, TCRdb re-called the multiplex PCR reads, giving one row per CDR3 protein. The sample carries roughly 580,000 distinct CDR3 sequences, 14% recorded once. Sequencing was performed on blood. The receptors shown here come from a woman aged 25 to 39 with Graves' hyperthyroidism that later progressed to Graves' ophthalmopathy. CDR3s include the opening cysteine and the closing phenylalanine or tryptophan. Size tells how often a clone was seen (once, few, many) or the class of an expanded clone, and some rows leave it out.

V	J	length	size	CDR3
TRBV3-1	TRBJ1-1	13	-	CASSQETGRGAFF
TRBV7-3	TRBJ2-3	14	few	CASSLLPIPDTQYF
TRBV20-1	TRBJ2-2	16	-	CSASVPGLQGSGELFF
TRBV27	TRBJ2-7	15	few	CASSRAPASSYEQYF
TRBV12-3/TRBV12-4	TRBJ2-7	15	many	CASSSPGTGGNEQYF
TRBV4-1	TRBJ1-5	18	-	CASSHETGGIGGNQPQHF
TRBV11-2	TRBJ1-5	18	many	CASSLGIGGQARSQPQHF
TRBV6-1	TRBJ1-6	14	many	CASSGQNENSPLHF
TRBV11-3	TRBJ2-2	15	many	CASSLGGPNTGELFF
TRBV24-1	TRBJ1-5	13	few	CATSGGGNQPQHF
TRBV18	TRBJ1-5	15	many	CASSPPGQENQPQHF
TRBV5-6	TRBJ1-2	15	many	CASSLTGRTNYGYTF
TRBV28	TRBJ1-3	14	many	CASSPPVLGNTIYF
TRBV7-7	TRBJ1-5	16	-	CASSQPGQGGNQPQHF
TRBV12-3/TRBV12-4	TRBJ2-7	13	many	CASSSRGLREQYF
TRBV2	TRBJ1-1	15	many	CASGEQGWWDTEAFF
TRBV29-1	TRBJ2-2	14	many	CSVPGESNTGELFF
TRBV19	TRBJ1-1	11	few	CASSHPREAFF
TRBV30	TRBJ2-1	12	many	CAWSVHSNEQFF
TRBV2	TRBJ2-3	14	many	CASSERGLTDTQYF
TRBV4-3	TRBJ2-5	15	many	CASSQDSAGEETQYF
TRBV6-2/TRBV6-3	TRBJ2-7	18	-	CASSQTMGLAGEGHEQYF
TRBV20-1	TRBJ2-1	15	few	CSARSSAGGYNEQFF
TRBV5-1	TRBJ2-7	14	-	CASSSLAGGYEQYF
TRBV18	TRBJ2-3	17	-	CASSPSGGAGGADTQYF
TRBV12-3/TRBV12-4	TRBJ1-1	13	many	CASSPPSDTEAFF
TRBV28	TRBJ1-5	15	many	CASRGGTESNQPQHF
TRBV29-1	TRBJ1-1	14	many	CSVATQTGNTEAFF
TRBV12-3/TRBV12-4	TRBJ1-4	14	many	CASSFEEGDEKLFF
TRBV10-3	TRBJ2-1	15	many	CAISGGLAGNNEQFF
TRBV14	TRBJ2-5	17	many	CASSNPGSLAALETQYF
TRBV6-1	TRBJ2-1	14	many	CASGTGFLYNEQFF
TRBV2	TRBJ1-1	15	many	CASSENGLRNTEAFF
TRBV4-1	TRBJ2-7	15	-	CASSQVTSGSYEQYF
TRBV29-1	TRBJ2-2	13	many	CSVQPLNTGELFF
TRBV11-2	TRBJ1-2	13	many	CASSSTAIYGYTF
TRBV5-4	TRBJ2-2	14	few	CASSGTGSAGELFF
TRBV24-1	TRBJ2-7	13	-	CATSDLYRVVQYF
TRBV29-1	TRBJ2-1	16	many	CSVEVLAGGSYNEQFF
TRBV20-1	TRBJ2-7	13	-	CSARAGGIYEQYF
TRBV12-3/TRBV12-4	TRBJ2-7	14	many	CASSPSSPGNEQYF
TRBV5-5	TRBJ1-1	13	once	CASSLDGFSEAFF
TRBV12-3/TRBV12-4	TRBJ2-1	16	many	CASSFSGRHPYNEQFF
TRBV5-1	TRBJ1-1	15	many	CASSDPRVANTEAFF
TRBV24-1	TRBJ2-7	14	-	CATSIAGGKGEQYF
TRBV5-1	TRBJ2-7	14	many	CASSLGQGSYEQYF
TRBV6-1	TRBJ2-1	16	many	CASSEASGFNYNEQFF
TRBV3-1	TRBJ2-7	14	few	CASRGDSGAYEQYF
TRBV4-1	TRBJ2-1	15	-	CASSQERAIYNEQFF
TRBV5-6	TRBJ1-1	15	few	CASSLAGQSGTEAFF
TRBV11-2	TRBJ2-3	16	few	CASSDPGRSFFGTQYF
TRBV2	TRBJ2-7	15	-	CASSELTTGAHEQYF
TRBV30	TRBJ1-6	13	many	CAWGRASKGLLHF
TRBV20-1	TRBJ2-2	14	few	CSARASGNHGELFF